Shown below are 27 T cell receptor beta chains from a single sample sequenced in a study of T cell repertoires in cytomegalovirus infection. TCRdb ran MiXCR on the reads and lists one entry per CDR3 protein. The data hold nearly 650,000 distinct CDR3 sequences, with roughly a quarter observed a single time. The sequencing sample was made of CD8+ T cells from PBMCs. These receptors were obtained from a human donor in good health (CMV status not recorded). Some clones in this sample may be carry-over from other donors' samples.

The sample holds a few counts of this clonotype. This chain links TRBV10-3 with TRBJ1-6, with TRBD1 identical over 7 bases. Germline V CDR1 and CDR2: ENHRY, SYGVKD. The CDR3 is 16 residues long. Unmatched junction bases numbered 4, after V lost 0 bases and J lost 5 bases. The CDR3: CAISESATGHNSPLHF. CDR3 sequence (DNA): TGTGCCATCAGTGAGTCGGCGACAGGGCATAATTCACCCCTCCACTTT.

This clonotype was observed many times. The chain joins TRBV12-5 to TRBJ1-2; no reliable D call. This CDR3 spans 13 amino acids. Germline V gives CDR1 LGHNT, CDR2 FRNRAP. Trimming removed 5 bases at V and 1 base at J, with 8 bases between. CDR3 loop: CASGPDFNYGYTF. The DNA for the CDR3 is TGTGCTAGTGGTCCAGACTTTAACTATGGCTACACCTTC.

The chain links TRBV29-1 to TRBJ2-1; 7 bases line up with TRBD2. Germline loops: CDR1 SQVTM, CDR2 ANQGSEA. The CDR3 has 14 amino acids. With V trimmed by 7 bases and J by 10 bases, 16 bases remained unmatched. CDR3 bases: TGCAGCGCCTCCCGGGACTACCCTGGCGGGGAGCAGTTCTTC. It encodes CSASRDYPGGEQFF.

A few counts support this clonotype. The J gene is TRBJ2-2, the V gene TRBV29-1; D is perhaps TRBD1 or TRBD2 (5 bases each). Germline V CDR1 and CDR2: SQVTM, ANQGSEA. The CDR3 spans 16 residues. Trimming shortened V by 3 bases and J by 0 bases, and 14 bases separated the two germline ends. The CDR3 region is CSVEGRSKSNTGELFF. The CDR3 nucleotides are TGCAGCGTTGAGGGACGGTCGAAATCGAACACCGGGGAGCTGTTTTTT.

This clonotype showed up just a few times. The J gene is TRBJ1-1, the V gene TRBV5-5, with D unclear. Germline lookup yields CDR1 SGHKS and CDR2 YYEKEE (reference sequence). The CDR3 is made up of 14 amino acids. V lost 1 base and J 4 bases, leaving 11 bases between the germline ends. The CDR3 coding sequence is TGTGCCAGCAGCTTGAATCGGGTAATCACTGAAGCTTTCTTT. Amino acids: CASSLNRVITEAFF.

In its sample, this clonotype was seen a few times. The genes are TRBV20-1 and TRBJ2-7; TRBD1 or TRBD2 may be the D gene (5 bases each). V dropped 5 bases and J dropped 2 bases, with 13 bases sitting between them. This CDR3 spans 13 amino acids. Germline V gene data show CDR1 as DFQATT and CDR2 as SNEGSKA (reference sequence). CDR3 loop: CSASPMGAYEQYV. The CDR3 DNA reads as TGCAGTGCTTCTCCAATGGGGGCCTACGAGCAGTACGTC.

This clonotype came up a few times. The chain joins TRBV7-8 to TRBJ2-1, with TRBD2 identical over 11 bases. Germline V gene sequence: CDR1 SGHVS, CDR2 FQNEAQ. The CDR3 is 22 residues long. With 2 bases clipped from V and 0 bases from J, the junction kept 18 bases outside the gene matches. CDR3 in amino acids: CASSLPLWSVSGGGYSYNEQFF. CDR3 DNA sequence: TGTGCCAGCAGCTTACCGTTATGGTCCGTTAGCGGGGGGGGATACTCCTACAATGAGCAGTTCTTC.

This clonotype showed up just a few times. This chain uses TRBV2 with TRBJ1-2; 7 bases fit TRBD1. The ends lost 3 bases at V and 4 bases at J; junction bases unmatched: 11. The V gene's germline CDR1 is SNHLY and CDR2 FYNNEI. The CDR3 has 16 residues. Here the CDR3 reads CASSDKQTGSAYGYTF. CDR3 DNA: TGTGCCAGCAGTGACAAACAGACAGGGTCAGCCTATGGCTACACCTTC. The full variable domain, in which reference TRBV2 and TRBJ1-2 provide the parts outside the CDR3, is EPEVTQTPSHQVTQMGQEVILRCVPISNHLYFYWYRQILGQKVEFLVSFYNNEISEKSEIFDDQFSVERPDGSNFTLKIRSTKLEDSAMYFCASSDKQTGSAYGYTFGSGTRLTVV.

The sample holds a few counts of this clonotype. The V gene is TRBV7-9, the J gene TRBJ2-2, with 8 bases aligning to TRBD2. The CDR3 sequence is 16 residues long. V lost 5 bases to trimming and J lost 6 bases; unmatched junction nucleotides: 11. Looked up from germline, CDR1 is SEHNR and CDR2 is FQNEAQ (reference sequence). CDR3 amino acids: CASSTWAGGHPGELFF. The DNA for the CDR3 is TGTGCCAGCAGCACATGGGCGGGGGGTCACCCCGGGGAGCTGTTTTTT. Full variable domain (missing parts from reference TRBV7-9 and TRBJ2-2): DTGVSQNPRHKITKRGQNVTFRCDPISEHNRLYWYRQTLGQGPEFLTYFQNEAQLEKSRLLSDRFSAERPKGSFSTLEIQRTEQGDSAMYLCASSTWAGGHPGELFFGEGSRLTVL.

This clonotype was counted only a few times. CDR3 in DNA: TGCAGCGTTGAAGATCGTGGGACAGCTAACTATGGCTACACCTTC. It yields the protein CSVEDRGTANYGYTF. The chain joins TRBV29-1 to TRBJ1-2; 7 positions agree with TRBD1. The V gene end was trimmed by 0 bases and the J gene end by 0 bases; junction bases not matched to a gene: 4. CDR1 is SQVTM, CDR2 ANQGSEA, per germline. This CDR3 spans 15 amino acids.

The rearrangement joins TRBV28 to TRBJ2-7, with no clear D. This CDR3 contains 15 residues. CDR1 and CDR2 from the germline V gene are MDHEN and SYDVKM. The V end lost 0 bases, the J end lost 5 bases, and 14 bases lay between the germline ends. This CDR3 reads CASSLWGSKSDEQYV. CDR3 in DNA: TGTGCCAGCAGTTTATGGGGCAGTAAAAGCGACGAGCAGTACGTC.

As regards this clonotype: Relative to the germline gene, one junction end is altered; a read error may explain this. The chain is built from TRBV7-8 and TRBJ1-2; D gene ambiguous. From germline, CDR1 is SGHVS and CDR2 FQNEAQ. This CDR3 contains 15 residues. The CDR3 spells CANSLAAGGFDGYTF. The CDR3 nucleotides are TGTGCCAACAGCTTAGCGGCAGGAGGGTTCGATGGCTACACCTTC.

This clonotype was recorded once. This sequence joins TRBV24-1 and TRBJ1-2; the match to TRBD1 covers 8 bases. This CDR3 is 15 amino acids long. The V gene's germline CDR1 is KGHDR and CDR2 SFDVKD. V was clipped by 7 bases and J by 8 bases; unmatched bases: 14. CDR3 coding DNA: TGTGCCACCAGGCCTCATCACCAGGGGGCTGCCGGCTACACCTTC. Encoded protein: CATRPHHQGAAGYTF.

The rearrangement uses TRBV20-1 and TRBJ2-2; D is uncertain. CDR1 DFQATT and CDR2 SNEGSKA come from the germline V gene (reference sequence). The ends were cut back, 3 bases at V and 4 bases at J, with 3 bases in the middle. The CDR3 has 11 amino acids. CDR3: CSARGTGELFF. The CDR3 DNA sequence: TGCAGTGCTAGGGGCACCGGGGAGCTGTTTTTT.

This clonotype occurred many times. The V and J genes are TRBV7-2 and TRBJ2-2; no reliable D call. Germline CDR1 and CDR2: SGHTA and FQGNSA. V lost 4 bases to trimming and J lost 8 bases, with 17 bases between them. The CDR3 spans 15 residues. Written as DNA, the CDR3 is TGTGCCAGCAGCTCAGGCCGGCACCCACCAGGGGAGCTGTTTTTT. It yields the protein CASSSGRHPPGELFF. The full variable domain, rest sourced from reference TRBV7-2 and TRBJ2-2, is GAGVSQSPSNKVTEKGKDVELRCDPISGHTALYWYRQSLGQGLEFLIYFQGNSAPDKSGLPSDRFSAERTGGSVSTLTIQRTQQEDSAVYLCASSSGRHPPGELFFGEGSRLTVL.

There are many counts of this clonotype. Here the CDR3 DNA reads TGTGCCAGCAGCCACGGGACAGGGGGTTCACCCCTCCACTTT. Translated: CASSHGTGGSPLHF. This chain joins TRBV7-2 and TRBJ1-6, with 11 bases fitting TRBD1. This CDR3 contains 14 residues. CDR1 and CDR2 from the germline V gene are SGHTA and FQGNSA. With 5 bases clipped from V and 9 bases from J, the junction kept 3 bases outside the gene matches.

There are many counts of this clonotype. This rearrangement joins TRBV20-1 to TRBJ2-7; 12 nucleotides line up with TRBD1. The CDR3 runs 16 residues. J gave up 0 bases and V 6 bases, and 9 bases lay outside the gene matches. Germline V lookup: CDR1 DFQATT, CDR2 SNEGSKA (reference sequence). Here the CDR3 DNA reads TGCAGTGCAACTGAGGCGGGACAGGGGGCCTCCTACGAGCAGTACTTC. The encoded protein is CSATEAGQGASYEQYF.

As to this clonotype: A much larger clone sits a single nucleotide away, making a read error possible. The rearrangement links TRBV6-2 or TRBV6-3 to TRBJ2-7; D may be TRBD1 (5 bases). Looked up from germline, CDR1 is MNHEY and CDR2 is SVGEGT. This CDR3 is built from 17 residues. Trimming pared 5 bases from V and 8 bases from J, leaving 28 bases between. The CDR3 sequence is CASSPTTTVLDSDKQYV. CDR3 DNA: TGTGCCAGCAGTCCTACAACCACGGTTCTAGACTCGGACAAGCAGTACGTC.

There are many counts of this clonotype. The chain recombines TRBV7-3 with TRBJ2-1; 7 nucleotides agree with TRBD2. V shed 5 bases, J shed 7 bases, and the junction held 8 bases outside the gene matches. CDR3 length: 14 residues. In germline, CDR1 is SGHTA, CDR2 FQGTGA. CDR3 in amino acids: CASSRAGEGNEQFF. The DNA for the CDR3 is TGTGCCAGCAGCCGGGCGGGGGAGGGTAATGAGCAGTTCTTC.

This clonotype was observed a few times. The chain joins TRBV20-1 to TRBJ2-3; 7 nucleotides match TRBD1. Germline CDR1 and CDR2: DFQATT and SNEGSKA (reference sequence). The length of the CDR3 is 15 residues. V shed 6 bases, J shed 3 bases, and the junction held 12 bases outside the gene matches. For the CDR3, the DNA is TGCAGTGCCAAGTTCTACAGGGGATCGACAGATACGCAGTATTTT. It encodes CSAKFYRGSTDTQYF.

The chain has TRBV6-5 and TRBJ2-3, with 13 bases lining up with TRBD2. The CDR3 covers 17 residues. Germline trimming cut 7 bases from V and 3 bases from J; bases unmatched to any gene: 10. From germline, CDR1 is MNHEY and CDR2 SVGAGI. CDR3 sequence reads: CASKGELAGGLTDTQYF. CDR3 DNA: TGTGCCAGCAAAGGCGAACTAGCGGGGGGGCTGACAGATACGCAGTATTTT.

This clonotype was recorded at least ten times. The gene calls are TRBV7-8 and TRBJ1-1, with D possibly matching TRBD1 (5 bases). V gave up 5 bases and J gave up 0 bases, with 10 bases separating them. Germline values: CDR1 SGHVS, CDR2 FQNEAQ. The CDR3 consists of 14 residues. This chain's CDR3 is CASSGRAMNTEAFF. The CDR3, as DNA: TGTGCCAGCAGCGGCAGGGCTATGAACACTGAAGCTTTCTTT.

This clonotype was detected many times. This chain joins TRBV7-9 and TRBJ1-4; TRBD1 is a possible D gene (6 bases). Trimming removed 6 bases from V and 3 bases from J, with 14 bases in between. The V gene's germline CDR1 is SEHNR and CDR2 FQNEAQ (reference sequence). There are 15 residues in the CDR3. The CDR3 loop reads CASSLLDSANEKLFF. CDR3 nucleotide sequence: TGTGCCAGCAGTCTACTGGACAGCGCTAATGAAAAACTGTTTTTT.

The rearrangement links TRBV12-3 or TRBV12-4 to TRBJ2-2; tentative D call: TRBD1 (6 bases). The CDR3 spans 13 residues. Trimming pared 6 bases from V and 6 bases from J, leaving 11 bases between. CDR3 residues: CASRGTLAGELFF. The CDR3 coding sequence is TGTGCCAGCAGAGGGACATTGGCCGGGGAGCTGTTTTTT.

The V gene is TRBV27, the J gene TRBJ2-3; D remains ambiguous. The CDR3 totals 12 residues. CDR1 MNHEY and CDR2 SMNVEV come from the germline V gene (reference sequence). Trimming left V 6 bases short and J 6 bases short, with 10 bases between. The CDR3 spells CASRDAPDTQYF. CDR3 bases: TGTGCCAGCAGGGACGCGCCTGATACGCAGTATTTT.

The table lists this clonotype with a few counts. The rearrangement uses TRBV5-6 and TRBJ2-1; weak D call: TRBD1 (8 bases). Trimming stripped 4 bases from V and 6 bases from J, with 23 bases between. The CDR3 is made up of 17 amino acids. Germline lookup yields CDR1 SGHDT and CDR2 YYEEEE. The CDR3 reads CASSPRTGTTNFNEQFF. In DNA, the CDR3 is TGTGCCAGCAGCCCTAGGACAGGGACTACCAACTTCAATGAGCAGTTCTTC.

This clonotype was found a few times. V usage is TRBV6-5 and J usage is TRBJ2-2; no reliable D call. Deletions cut 0 bases from V and 6 bases from J, with 8 bases between. The CDR3 has 14 amino acids. The V gene's germline CDR1 is MNHEY and CDR2 SVGAGI. CDR3 coding DNA: TGTGCCAGCAGTTACTCGTTGAGCGCCGGGGAGCTGTTTTTT. Protein: CASSYSLSAGELFF.